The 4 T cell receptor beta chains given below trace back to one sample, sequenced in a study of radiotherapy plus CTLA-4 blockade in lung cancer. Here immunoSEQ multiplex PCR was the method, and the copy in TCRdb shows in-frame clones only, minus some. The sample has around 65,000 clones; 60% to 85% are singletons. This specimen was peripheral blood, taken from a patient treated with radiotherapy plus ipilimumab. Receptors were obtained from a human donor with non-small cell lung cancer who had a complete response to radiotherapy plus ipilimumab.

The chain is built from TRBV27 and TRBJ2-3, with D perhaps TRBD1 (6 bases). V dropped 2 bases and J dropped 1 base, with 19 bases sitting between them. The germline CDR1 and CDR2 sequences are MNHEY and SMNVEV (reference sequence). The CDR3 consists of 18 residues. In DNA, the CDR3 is TGTGCCAGCAGTTTAAAGAGCAGGAACAGGGCCCGCACAGATACGCAGTATTTT. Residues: CASSLKSRNRARTDTQYF.

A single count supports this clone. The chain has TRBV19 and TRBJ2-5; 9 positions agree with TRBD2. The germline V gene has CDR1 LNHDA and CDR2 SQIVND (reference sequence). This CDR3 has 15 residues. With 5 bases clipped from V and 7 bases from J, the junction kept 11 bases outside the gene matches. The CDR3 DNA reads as TGTGCCAGTAGTGGGAGACTAGCGGAGGGGGGGACCCAGTACTTC. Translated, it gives CASSGRLAEGGTQYF.

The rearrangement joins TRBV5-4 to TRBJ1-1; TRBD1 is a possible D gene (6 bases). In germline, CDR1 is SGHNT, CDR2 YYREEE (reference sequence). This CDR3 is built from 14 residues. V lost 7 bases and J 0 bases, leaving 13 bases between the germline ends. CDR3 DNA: TGTGCCAGCGCTTGGGGACAATTGAACACTGAAGCTTTCTTT. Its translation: CASAWGQLNTEAFF.

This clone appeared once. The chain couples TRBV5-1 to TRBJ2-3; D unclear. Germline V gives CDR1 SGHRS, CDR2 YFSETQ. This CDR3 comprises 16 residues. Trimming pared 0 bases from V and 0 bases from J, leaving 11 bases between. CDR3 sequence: CASSLELLRSTDTQYF. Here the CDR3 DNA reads TGCGCCAGCAGCTTGGAGCTCTTACGAAGCACAGATACGCAGTATTTT.